Given below is one T cell receptor (beta chain) in context. Antigen unknown. The sample comes from a study of cytomegalovirus exposure and HLA in healthy donors. Study information: As an earlier analysis found, about 179 million T cells yielded about 120 million unique TCR beta sequences. Study findings and constraints: The study carried out a later analysis of TCR beta sequences. It associated approximately 15,000 of them with specific HLA alleles at a false discovery rate of 0.05. In an earlier analysis, productive rearrangement rates for most beta V segments clustered near 87% or 30%. Accurate predictions that matched the HLA-A and HLA-B alleles of most subjects were reportedly made from TCR beta sequences.

Primers for the PCR totalled 60 Vbeta and 13 Jbeta. Only in-frame clones appear in the TCRdb table, and some are missing; sequencing was by immunoSEQ multiplex PCR. The data contain 150,000 to 200,000 clones, approximately 70% of them seen just once; the ten biggest clones take up around 2.3%. The CDR3 has 14 amino acids. V gave up 5 bases and J gave up 4 bases; unmatched junction bases: 8. The germline CDR1 and CDR2 sequences are SEHNR and FQNEAQ (reference sequence). The chain joins TRBV7-9 to TRBJ2-7; 7 bases match TRBD1. This TCR was sampled from a human donor in good health. The sequenced sample was PBMCs. Here the CDR3 DNA reads TGTGCCAGCAGCCCAGGACAGGTCGGGTACGAGCAGTACTTC. Translation: CASSPGQVGYEQYF.